This T cell receptor (beta chain) derives from a study of T cell responses to AZD1222 COVID-19 vaccine (dated by TCRdb to 2020 to 2022). In the study overall: TCR sequencing covered some 240 trial participants: 200 to 220 given two doses of AZD1222 and 26 given two doses of MenACWY control vaccine. Trial participants were enrolled into age subgroups of 18-55, 56-69 and 70-plus years, which contained around 150, 28 and 57 TCR-sequenced participants, respectively.

Summary of the overall study and its limitations: In the small 56-69-year group, the increase in depth fell short of significance, most likely because of low power. Conclusions about previously exposed vaccinees are limited because only five to seven AZD1222 recipients were SARS-CoV-2 seropositive at baseline. Most participants were white British and females outnumbered males, and the authors suggested that clonal diversity may have been underestimated. Because no samples from the day 14 peak response were available, repertoires could be characterized only after the peak T cell response. Vaccine-associated CD4 TCRs spanned the whole spike protein, with dominant responses in regions 160-218 and 743-854. Reportedly, almost half of the unique spike-specific TCRs recognized epitopes lying outside the regions that are mutated in the B.1.351 and B.1.1.7 variants. A significant rise in spike-specific TCR breadth and depth was observed after two AZD1222 doses relative to day 0 and relative to MenACWY recipients.

The CDR3 has 17 amino acids, counting the end cysteine and phenylalanine. Of the read, only the CDR3 DNA is kept; its 51 bases are in frame from base 1. The junction shows trimming of 4 bases on V and 1 base on J, plus 17 bases between the germline ends. CDR1 MDHEN and CDR2 SYDVKM were looked up in the germline V gene. The meaning of the sample's time point label: baseline before first vaccination. In the paper's terms, the treatment or condition label means: meningococcal conjugate vaccine given as trial control. Vaccinee samples came from UK trials COV001 and COV002, including a single-blind randomized controlled phase 2/3 trial of AZD1222 (ChAdOx1 nCoV-19) in healthy adults. For TCRbeta chain sequencing, PBMC samples were collected from trial participants at day 0 and at day 28 after the second dose. The CDR3 regions of human TCRbeta chains were analyzed by immunosequencing. The authors' pipeline ran thus. Repertoire TCRs were checked for matches against a reference library of SARS-CoV-2-specific TCRs that had been generated using the MIRA antigen-specificity platform. Breadth was defined as the fraction of unique TCRs that were SARS-CoV-2-associated, and depth was defined as the fraction of total T cells that were SARS-CoV-2-associated. Each spike-specific TCR was assigned to its reactive spike region and to a CD4 or CD8 class using the MIRA data. Log10-transformed breadth and depth values were compared by one-way ANOVA with Sidak's multiple comparisons tests. TCRdb's version of the immuneACCESS table is confined to in-frame rearrangements and falls short of the full clone set. An unresolved V gene accounts for under half of the shortfall where checked; the remainder is of unknown origin. V and J calls and clone size follow that table, whereas D and trimming were derived from the DNA. Present in this sample are 80,000 or so clones, around 90% of which were seen just once. The ten largest clones capture 4.5% of the sample.

Details on this clone: The antigen this receptor binds is unknown. It has no much larger one-base neighbor in the sample; base qualities were not kept.

Recombination connected TRBV28 to TRBJ1-5; the D segment cannot be called with confidence. This sequence originates from an adult in good health. Sequenced material: peripheral blood, taken on day 0 of MenACWY control vaccination. The DNA sequence is given as TGTGCCAGCAGTTCCGCCGGTGCTGGTTCCAGCAATCAGCCCCAGCATTTT. It translates as CASSSAGAGSSNQPQHF.